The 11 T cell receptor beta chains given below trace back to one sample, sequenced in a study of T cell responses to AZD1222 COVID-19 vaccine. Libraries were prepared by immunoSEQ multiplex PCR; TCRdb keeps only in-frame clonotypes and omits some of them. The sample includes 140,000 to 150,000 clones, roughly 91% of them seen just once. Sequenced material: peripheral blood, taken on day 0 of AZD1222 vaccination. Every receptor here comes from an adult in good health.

CDR3 residues: CAISDRTGPWWGDTQYF. CDR3 DNA sequence: TGTGCCATCAGTGATCGGACAGGGCCATGGTGGGGGGATACGCAGTATTTT. The chain has TRBV10-3 and TRBJ2-3; 8 bases agree with TRBD1. The germline V gene encodes CDR1 ENHRY and CDR2 SYGVKD. The V gene end was trimmed by 3 bases and the J gene end by 6 bases; junction bases not matched to a gene: 14. There are 17 residues in the CDR3.

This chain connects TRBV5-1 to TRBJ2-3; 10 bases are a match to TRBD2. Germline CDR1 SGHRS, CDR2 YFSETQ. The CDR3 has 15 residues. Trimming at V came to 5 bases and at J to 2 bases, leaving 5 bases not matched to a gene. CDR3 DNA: TGCGCCAGCAGTTATAGCGGGGGGCCCACAGATACGCAGTATTTT. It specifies CASSYSGGPTDTQYF.

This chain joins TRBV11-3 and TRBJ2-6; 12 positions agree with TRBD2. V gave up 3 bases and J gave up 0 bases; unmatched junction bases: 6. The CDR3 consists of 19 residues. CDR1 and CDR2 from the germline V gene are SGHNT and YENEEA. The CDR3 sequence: CASSFALLAGGSGANVLTF. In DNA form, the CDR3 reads TGTGCCAGCAGCTTCGCCTTACTAGCGGGGGGCTCTGGGGCCAACGTCCTGACTTTC.

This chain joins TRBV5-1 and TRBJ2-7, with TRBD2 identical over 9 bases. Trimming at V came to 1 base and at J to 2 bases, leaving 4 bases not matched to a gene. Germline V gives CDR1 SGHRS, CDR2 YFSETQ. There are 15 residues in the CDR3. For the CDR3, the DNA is TGCGCCAGCAGCTTGCAGCGGGGGGCTACCTACGAGCAGTACTTC. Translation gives CASSLQRGATYEQYF.

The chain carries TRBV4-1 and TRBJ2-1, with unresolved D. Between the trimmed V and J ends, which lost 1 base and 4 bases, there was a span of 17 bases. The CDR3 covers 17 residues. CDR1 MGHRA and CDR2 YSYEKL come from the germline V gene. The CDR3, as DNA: TGCGCCAGCAGCCAAGGCGGAGCCCCGTTGGGATACAATGAGCAGTTCTTC. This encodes CASSQGGAPLGYNEQFF.

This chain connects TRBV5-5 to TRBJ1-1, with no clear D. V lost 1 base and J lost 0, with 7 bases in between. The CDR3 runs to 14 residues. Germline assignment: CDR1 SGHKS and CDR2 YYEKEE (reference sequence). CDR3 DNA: TGTGCCAGCAGCTTGTATGACTTGAACACTGAAGCTTTCTTT. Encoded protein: CASSLYDLNTEAFF. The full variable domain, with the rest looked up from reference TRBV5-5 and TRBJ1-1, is DAGVTQSPTHLIKTRGQQVTLRCSPISGHKSVSWYQQVLGQGPQFIFQYYEKEERGRGNFPDRFSARQFPNYSSELNVNALLLGDSALYLCASSLYDLNTEAFFGQGTRLTVV.

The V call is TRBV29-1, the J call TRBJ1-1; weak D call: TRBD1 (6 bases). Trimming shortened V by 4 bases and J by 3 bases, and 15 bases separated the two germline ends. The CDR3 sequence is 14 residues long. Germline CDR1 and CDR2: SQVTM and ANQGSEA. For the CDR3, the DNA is TGCAGCGTTGGCTCGGGGGCAACAGACACTGAAGCTTTCTTT. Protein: CSVGSGATDTEAFF.

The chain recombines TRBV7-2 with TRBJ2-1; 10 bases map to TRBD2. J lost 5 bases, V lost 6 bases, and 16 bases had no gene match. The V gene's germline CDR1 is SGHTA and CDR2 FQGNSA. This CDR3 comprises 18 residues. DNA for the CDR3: TGTGCCAGCAGATCTAGCGGGGGCCCATTTCGGGGGGACAATGAGCAGTTCTTC. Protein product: CASRSSGGPFRGDNEQFF.

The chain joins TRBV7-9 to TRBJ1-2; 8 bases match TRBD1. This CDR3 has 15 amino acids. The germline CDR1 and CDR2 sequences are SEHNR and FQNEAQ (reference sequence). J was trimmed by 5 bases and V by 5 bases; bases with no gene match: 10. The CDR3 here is CASSLSRQGSYGYTF. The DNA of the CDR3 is TGTGCCAGCAGCCTTTCAAGACAGGGGAGTTATGGCTACACCTTC.

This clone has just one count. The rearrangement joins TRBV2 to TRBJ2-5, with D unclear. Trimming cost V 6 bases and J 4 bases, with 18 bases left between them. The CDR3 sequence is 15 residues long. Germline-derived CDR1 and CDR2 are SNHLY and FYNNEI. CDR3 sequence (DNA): TGTGCCAGCAGCACACCGGGCTCTGGGATAGAGACCCAGTACTTC. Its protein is CASSTPGSGIETQYF.

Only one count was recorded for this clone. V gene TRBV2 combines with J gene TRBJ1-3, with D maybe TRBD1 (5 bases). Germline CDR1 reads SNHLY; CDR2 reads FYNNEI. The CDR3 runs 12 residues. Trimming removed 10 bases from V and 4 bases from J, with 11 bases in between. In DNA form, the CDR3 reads TGTGCCATCTCAGGGTACGGAAACACCATATATTTT. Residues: CAISGYGNTIYF. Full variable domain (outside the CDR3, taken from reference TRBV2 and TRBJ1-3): EPEVTQTPSHQVTQMGQEVILRCVPISNHLYFYWYRQILGQKVEFLVSFYNNEISEKSEIFDDQFSVERPDGSNFTLKIRSTKLEDSAMYFCAISGYGNTIYFGEGSWLTVV.